The 14 T cell receptor beta chains listed next were all sequenced from one sample in a study of blood T cell repertoires in COVID-19. Produced via immunoSEQ multiplex PCR; TCRdb's table is partial and in-frame only. The sample records about 68,000 clones, less than 90% being singletons. The sequencing input was peripheral blood. The receptors originated from a man older than 75 with COVID-19, enrolled during active disease.

The chain couples TRBV7-3 to TRBJ2-1; D remains ambiguous. The germline V gene has CDR1 SGHTA and CDR2 FQGTGA. CDR3 length: 14 amino acids. Between the trimmed V and J ends, which lost 5 bases and 0 bases, there was a span of 8 bases. CDR3 sequence reads: CASSPGSSYNEQFF. CDR3 DNA: TGTGCCAGCAGCCCGGGTAGCTCCTACAATGAGCAGTTCTTC.

The chain recombines TRBV20-1 with TRBJ1-1; D not resolved. Deletions cut 0 bases from V and 8 bases from J, with 7 bases between. The CDR3 contains 11 residues. CDR1 is DFQATT, CDR2 SNEGSKA, per germline (reference sequence). This CDR3 reads CSAREGREAFF. In DNA form, the CDR3 reads TGCAGTGCTAGAGAGGGCCGAGAAGCTTTCTTT.

V and J are TRBV5-6 and TRBJ2-7; D gene unclear. The V and J ends lost 4 bases and 0 bases respectively, with 8 bases between them. Germline lookup yields CDR1 SGHDT and CDR2 YYEEEE. The CDR3 runs 13 residues. The CDR3 is CASSGRLSYEQYF. The CDR3 region has the DNA TGTGCCAGCAGCGGCAGGCTCTCCTACGAGCAGTACTTC.

The chain is built from TRBV4-2 and TRBJ1-2, with TRBD1 identical over 8 bases. The germline CDR1 and CDR2 sequences are LGHNA and YNFKEQ. The CDR3 consists of 15 residues. Trimming cost V 0 bases and J 7 bases; bases outside gene matches: 7. CDR3 region: CASSQDRTGIFGYTF. The CDR3 nucleotides read TGTGCCAGCAGCCAAGACCGGACAGGGATATTTGGCTACACCTTC.

CDR3 residues: CASSPTRYEQFF. CDR3 nucleotides: TGTGCCAGCTCACCAACGCGGTATGAGCAGTTCTTC. The rearrangement uses TRBV18 and TRBJ2-1; D uncertain. Germline V lookup: CDR1 KGHSH, CDR2 LQKENI. With 2 bases removed from V and 8 bases from J, the gap between germline ends came to 7 bases. This CDR3 comprises 12 residues. The entire variable domain, with the rest obtained from reference TRBV18 and TRBJ2-1, is as follows: NAGVMQNPRHLVRRRGQEARLRCSPMKGHSHVYWYRQLPEEGLKFMVYLQKENIIDESGMPKERFSAEFPKEGPSILRIQQVVRGDSAAYFCASSPTRYEQFFGPGTRLTVL.

The CDR3 region has the DNA TGTGCTAGTGGTTTGGGGACAGTCGGCACCGGGGAGCTGTTTTTT. The encoded protein is CASGLGTVGTGELFF. The rearrangement links TRBV12-5 to TRBJ2-2; a possible D gene is TRBD1 (6 bases). CDR1 is LGHNT, CDR2 FRNRAP, per germline. This CDR3 has 15 amino acids. The V end lost 1 base, the J end lost 4 bases, and 10 bases lay between the germline ends.

By share, this clone ranks as medium-sized. The sample holds other DNA sequences that translate to the same CDR3. The V gene is TRBV11-2, the J gene TRBJ2-7; possible D gene TRBD1, 5 bases. V lost 2 bases to trimming and J lost 6 bases, with 8 bases between them. The CDR3 spans 12 residues. Germline-derived CDR1 and CDR2 are SGHAT and FQNNGV. CDR3: CASSLRTGEQYF. As DNA, the CDR3 is TGTGCCAGCAGCTTAAGAACAGGCGAGCAGTACTTC.

V and J are TRBV21-1 and TRBJ1-1; the table's D call, TRBD1, was not checked against the DNA. TRBV21-1 counts as a pseudogene. The CDR3 totals 14 residues. The CDR3 region is CASNHRKMNTEAFF. The CDR3 DNA is TGTGCCAGCAACCACAGGAAGATGAACACTGAAGCTTTCTTT.

Only one count was recorded for this clone. CDR3 nucleotide sequence: TGTGCCAGCAGCTTACAGGGGGGCACTGAAGCTTTCTTT. This sequence encodes CASSLQGGTEAFF. V is TRBV11-3 and J is TRBJ1-1; 7 nucleotides match TRBD1. After removal of 2 bases from V and 4 bases from J, the junction contained 1 base not matched to a gene. The length of the CDR3 is 13 residues. Germline values: CDR1 SGHNT, CDR2 YENEEA.

DNA of the CDR3: TGTGCCAGCAGTTGGCGAGGACAGGCCAACACCGGGGAGCTGTTTTTT. Translated, it gives CASSWRGQANTGELFF. The chain uses TRBV28 and TRBJ2-2; TRBD1 matches 7 bases. Germline lookup yields CDR1 MDHEN and CDR2 SYDVKM. This CDR3 comprises 16 residues. The junction had 7 bases not matched to a gene; V was cut back by 4 bases and J by 2 bases. The full variable domain, with the rest looked up from reference TRBV28 and TRBJ2-2, is DVKVTQSSRYLVKRTGEKVFLECVQDMDHENMFWYRQDPGLGLRLIYFSYDVKMKEKGDIPEGYSVSREKKERFSLILESASTNQTSMYLCASSWRGQANTGELFFGEGSRLTVL.

The gene calls are TRBV10-3 and TRBJ2-1; TRBD2 might be the D (6 bases). The V end was cut by 4 bases, the J end by 3 bases, with 19 bases between. Germline-derived CDR1 and CDR2 are ENHRY and SYGVKD. This CDR3 region has 17 residues. The CDR3 region has the DNA TGTGCCATCAGTGCAAGGAGGGAACTAGCAGTCTACAATGAGCAGTTCTTC. It encodes CAISARRELAVYNEQFF.

This chain uses TRBV18 with TRBJ1-5; 10 nucleotides line up with TRBD1. Per the germline V gene, CDR1 is KGHSH and CDR2 is LQKENI. J gave up 7 bases and V 4 bases, and 4 bases lay outside the gene matches. This CDR3 spans 14 amino acids. CDR3 nucleotide sequence: TGTGCCAGCTCACTTGGGACAGGGGTACAGCCCCAGCATTTT. Translation: CASSLGTGVQPQHF.

This chain links TRBV6-1 with TRBJ2-7; maybe TRBD1 (6 bases). Per germline, CDR1 MNHNS and CDR2 SASEGT. The CDR3 contains 14 residues. The germline V and J ends were trimmed by 1 base and 3 bases, with 10 bases remaining between them. CDR3 amino acids: CASSEGGHNYEQYF. CDR3 in DNA: TGTGCCAGCAGTGAAGGGGGACACAACTACGAGCAGTACTTC.

The chain carries TRBV6-5 and TRBJ2-3, with 7 bases lining up with TRBD1. The CDR3 runs to 14 residues. From germline, CDR1 is MNHEY and CDR2 SVGAGI. V lost 8 bases and J lost 2; bases outside the gene matches: 7. The CDR3 region is CASRRQGLTDTQYF. In DNA, the CDR3 is TGTGCCAGCCGCCGACAGGGCCTCACAGATACGCAGTATTTT.